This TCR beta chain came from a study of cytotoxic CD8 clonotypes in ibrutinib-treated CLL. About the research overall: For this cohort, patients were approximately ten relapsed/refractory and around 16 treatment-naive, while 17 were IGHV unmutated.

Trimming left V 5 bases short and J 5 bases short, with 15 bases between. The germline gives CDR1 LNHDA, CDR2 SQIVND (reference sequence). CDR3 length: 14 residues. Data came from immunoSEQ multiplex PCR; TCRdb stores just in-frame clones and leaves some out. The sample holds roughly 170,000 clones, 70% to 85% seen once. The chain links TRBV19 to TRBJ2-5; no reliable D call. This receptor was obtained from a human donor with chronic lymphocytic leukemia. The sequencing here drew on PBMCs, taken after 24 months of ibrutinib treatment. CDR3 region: CASSSGRLGETQYF. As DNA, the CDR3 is TGTGCCAGTAGTTCGGGTCGGCTAGGGGAGACCCAGTACTTC.